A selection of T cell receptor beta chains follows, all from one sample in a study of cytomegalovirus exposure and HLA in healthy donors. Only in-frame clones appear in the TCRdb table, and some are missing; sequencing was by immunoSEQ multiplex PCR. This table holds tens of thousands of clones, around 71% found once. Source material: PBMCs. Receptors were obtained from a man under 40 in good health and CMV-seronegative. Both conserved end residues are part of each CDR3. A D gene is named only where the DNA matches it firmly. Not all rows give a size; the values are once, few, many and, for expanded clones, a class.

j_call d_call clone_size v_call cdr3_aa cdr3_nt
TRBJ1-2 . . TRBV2 CASRLGQSNYGYTF TGTGCCAGCAGGCTAGGACAGTCTAACTATGGCTACACCTTC
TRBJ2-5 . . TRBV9 CASSVGSVEETQYF TGTGCCAGCAGCGTAGGGAGCGTGGAAGAGACCCAGTACTTC
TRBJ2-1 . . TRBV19 CASSSLRLSYNEQFF TGTGCCAGTAGTTCCCTACGCCTCTCCTACAATGAGCAGTTCTTC
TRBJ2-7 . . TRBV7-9 CASSSIGQTFTYEQYF TGTGCCAGCAGCTCTATAGGACAGACTTTTACCTACGAGCAGTACTTC
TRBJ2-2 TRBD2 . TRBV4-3 CASSPRGDTGELFF TGCGCCAGCAGCCCCCGGGGGGATACCGGGGAGCTGTTTTTT
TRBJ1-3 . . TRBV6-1 CASRQGPGNTIYF TGTGCCAGCCGCCAGGGGCCTGGAAACACCATATATTTT
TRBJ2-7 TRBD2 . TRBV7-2 CASSILADSYEQYF TGTGCCAGCAGCATACTAGCGGACTCCTACGAGCAGTACTTC
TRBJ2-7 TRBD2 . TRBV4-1 CASSQWTSGIASYEQYF TGCGCCAGCAGCCAGTGGACTAGCGGGATCGCGTCCTACGAGCAGTACTTC
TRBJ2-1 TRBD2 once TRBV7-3 CASSFLAGVYNEQFF TGTGCCAGCAGCTTCCTAGCGGGGGTCTACAATGAGCAGTTCTTC
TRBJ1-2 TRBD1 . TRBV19 CASTDNWTGNGYTF TGTGCCAGTACCGACAACTGGACAGGGAATGGCTACACCTTC
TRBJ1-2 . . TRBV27 CASSLRQVDYGYTF TGTGCCAGCAGTTTGAGACAGGTTGACTATGGCTACACCTTC
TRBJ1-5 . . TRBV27 CASSPRQDLANQPQHF TGTGCCAGCAGTCCGCGACAGGATCTAGCCAATCAGCCCCAGCATTTT
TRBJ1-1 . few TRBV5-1 CASSLGQSYTEAFF TGCGCCAGCAGCTTAGGACAGTCTTACACTGAAGCTTTCTTT
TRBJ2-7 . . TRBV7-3 CASSPSGGNEQYF TGTGCCAGCAGTCCGAGTGGAGGGAACGAGCAGTACTTC
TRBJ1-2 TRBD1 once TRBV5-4 CASSYGQVYGYTF TGTGCCAGCAGCTATGGACAGGTCTATGGCTACACCTTC
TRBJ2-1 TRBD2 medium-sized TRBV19 CASSTGAGGFDEQFF TGTGCCAGTAGTACCGGGGCGGGAGGGTTCGATGAGCAGTTCTTC
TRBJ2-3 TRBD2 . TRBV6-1 CASILPGLAGGPQYF TGTGCCAGCATTTTGCCGGGACTAGCGGGAGGGCCGCAGTATTTT
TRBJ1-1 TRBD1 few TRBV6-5 CASSSPGGLGTEAFF TGTGCCAGCAGTTCACCAGGGGGATTAGGCACTGAAGCTTTCTTT
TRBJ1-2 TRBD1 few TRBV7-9 CASSFTGALYGYTF TGTGCCAGCAGCTTTACAGGGGCGCTCTATGGCTACACCTTC
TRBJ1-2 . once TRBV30 CAWSVQRENTF TGTGCCTGGAGTGTACAACGGGAAAACACCTTC
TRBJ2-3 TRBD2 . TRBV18 CASSPGTRRIDTQYF TGTGCCAGCTCACCCGGGACTAGGAGAATAGATACGCAGTATTTT
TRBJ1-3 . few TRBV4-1 CASSQTGHPDSGNTIYF TGCGCCAGCAGCCAGACGGGACACCCAGACTCTGGAAACACCATATATTTT
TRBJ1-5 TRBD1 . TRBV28 CASMTGSQPQHF TGTGCCAGCATGACAGGGAGTCAGCCCCAGCATTTT
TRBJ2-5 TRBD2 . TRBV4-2 CASSQYSGRGETQYF TGTGCCAGCAGCCAATATAGCGGGAGAGGTGAGACCCAGTACTTC
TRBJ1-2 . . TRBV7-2 CASSPPGTYYGYTF TGTGCCAGCAGCCCGCCCGGGACATACTATGGCTACACCTTC
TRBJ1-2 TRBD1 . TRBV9 CASSAGTGSTF TGTGCCAGCAGCGCCGGGACAGGCTCTACCTTC
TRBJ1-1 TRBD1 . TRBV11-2 CASSLGTGGRRTEAFF TGTGCCAGCAGCTTGGGGACAGGGGGAAGAAGAACTGAAGCTTTCTTT
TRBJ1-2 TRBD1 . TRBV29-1 CSVGQGPSYGYTF TGCAGCGTTGGACAGGGGCCGAGCTATGGCTACACCTTC
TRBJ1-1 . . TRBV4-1 CASSQVMTTGSRSTEAFF TGCGCCAGCAGCCAAGTAATGACTACAGGGTCGAGGAGCACTGAAGCTTTCTTT
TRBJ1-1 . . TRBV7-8 CASSTQQGNTEAFF TGTGCCAGCAGCACACAACAGGGGAACACTGAAGCTTTCTTT
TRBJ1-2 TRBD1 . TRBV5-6 CASSFTDRGSAYGYTF TGTGCCAGCAGCTTTACGGACAGGGGATCTGCCTATGGCTACACCTTC
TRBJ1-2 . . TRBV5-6 CASSLEKTVYGYTF TGTGCCAGCAGCTTGGAGAAGACAGTCTATGGCTACACCTTC
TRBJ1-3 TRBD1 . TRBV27 CASSRDRGTGNTIYF TGTGCCAGCAGTCGGGACAGGGGAACGGGAAACACCATATATTTT
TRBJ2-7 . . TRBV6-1 CASSEVPTSEGYEQYF TGTGCCAGCAGTGAAGTCCCCACTAGTGAAGGCTACGAGCAGTACTTC
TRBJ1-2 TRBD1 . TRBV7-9 CSSSSRQGAGGIYGYTF TGTTCCAGCAGCTCGCGGCAGGGGGCCGGGGGGATCTATGGCTACACCTTC
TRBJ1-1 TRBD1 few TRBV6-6 CASSSPRDSLPQAFF TGTGCCAGCAGTTCTCCTCGGGACAGCCTCCCACAAGCTTTCTTT
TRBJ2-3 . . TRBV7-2 CASSLLGSDTQYF TGTGCCAGCAGCTTACTAGGATCGGATACGCAGTATTTT
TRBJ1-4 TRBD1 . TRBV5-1 CASSTGQGNEKLFF TGCGCCAGCAGCACAGGACAGGGTAATGAAAAACTGTTTTTT
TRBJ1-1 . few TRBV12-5 CASGSGGREAFF TGTGCTAGTGGTTCGGGGGGCAGAGAAGCTTTCTTT
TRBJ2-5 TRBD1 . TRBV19 CASSRRTGEETQYF TGTGCCAGTAGTAGACGGACAGGGGAAGAGACCCAGTACTTC
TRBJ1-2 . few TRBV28 CASSSPDTANYGYTF TGTGCCAGCAGTTCACCGGACACCGCTAACTATGGCTACACCTTC
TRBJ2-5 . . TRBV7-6 CASSLEVGLKETQYF TGTGCCAGCAGCTTAGAGGTGGGGCTAAAAGAGACCCAGTACTTC
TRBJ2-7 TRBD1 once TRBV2 CASSTGGYEQYF TGTGCCAGCAGCACAGGGGGATACGAGCAGTACTTC
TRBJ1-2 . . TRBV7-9 CSSSLEGRGPVNYGYTF TGTTCCAGCAGCTTAGAGGGCAGGGGACCAGTTAACTATGGCTACACCTTC
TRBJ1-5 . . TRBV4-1 CASSQERTDLNQPQHF TGCGCCAGCAGCCAAGAGCGGACAGACCTCAATCAGCCCCAGCATTTT